This TCR beta chain was sequenced during a study of T cells expressing NK-cell markers. Whole-study findings and limits: Similarly, these clonotypes led the CD3+CD56-NKG2C+ fraction as well in several donors.

With respect to this clonotype: Antigen specificity is unknown.

The TCR beta cDNA came from 5'RACE template switching with UMIs. Reprocessing the 5' RACE reads, TCRdb reports a single entry for every CDR3 protein and omits DNA. The sample table sets out about 190,000 distinct CDR3 sequences. CDR1 is LNHNV and CDR2 is YYDKDF in the germline V gene (reference sequence). This CDR3 has 13 amino acids. This chain uses TRBV15 with TRBJ2-3; TCRdb proposes TRBD1, but this gene call is untestable without DNA. This sequence was found in a man aged 18-69 years in good health. Sequenced material: blood T cells: a sorted CD56 or NKG2C T cell subset, CD4+ or CD8+ T cells, or bulk PBMC T cells (not recorded which). This CDR3 is CATRGGGGDTQYF.